A single sample is the source of the 2 T cell receptor beta chains below, sequenced in a study of response to subunit inactivated influenza vaccine. TCRdb passed the RT-PCR reads through MiXCR, listing each CDR3 protein once. The table shows over 650,000 distinct CDR3 sequences, with around 20% occurring only once. The sample consisted of PBMCs from blood, taken around 5 days after vaccination. These receptors were obtained from a man aged 50 or older who received an inactivated influenza vaccine.

The V gene is TRBV28, the J gene TRBJ2-3; D possibly corresponds to TRBD2 (5 bases). Trimming took off 3 bases at V and 0 bases at J, with 13 bases between the two ends. The CDR3 covers 16 residues. The germline V gene encodes CDR1 MDHEN and CDR2 SYDVKM. The CDR3 coding sequence is TGTGCCAGCAGTTTCCCCATGGAGGAGAGCACAGATACGCAGTATTTT. Protein product: CASSFPMEESTDTQYF.

This clonotype was counted ten times or more. The chain joins TRBV20-1 to TRBJ2-7; 10 positions agree with TRBD2. Germline CDR1 DFQATT, CDR2 SNEGSKA (reference sequence). The CDR3 is made up of 16 amino acids. V gave up 5 bases and J gave up 4 bases; unmatched junction bases: 14. The CDR3: CSAQGGLAGDTYEQYF. CDR3 sequence (DNA): TGCAGTGCTCAGGGGGGGCTAGCGGGGGATACTTACGAGCAGTACTTC.